Following are 27 T cell receptor beta chains from one sample sequenced in a study of CD8+ T cells in alopecia areata. Extraction of RNA preceded its reverse transcription into cDNA, which served as the sequencing template. Assay: immunoSEQ multiplex PCR; the TCRdb copy retains only in-frame clones and omits some. Counted here are 140,000 to 150,000 clones, under 60% occurring once; the ten biggest clones make up under 8%. Sequencing was performed on CD4+ T cells sorted from blood, taken at week 0. The source is a human donor with alopecia areata.

The rearrangement uses TRBV19 and TRBJ2-5; possible D gene TRBD2, 5 bases. This CDR3 spans 13 amino acids. V was pared by 6 bases and J by 2 bases, with 10 bases between. CDR1 LNHDA and CDR2 SQIVND come from the germline V gene (reference sequence). DNA for the CDR3: TGTGCCAGTAGCCAGTCGGGGCAAGAGACCCAGTACTTC. Translated, it gives CASSQSGQETQYF.

This clone was seen a few times. The chain couples TRBV27 to TRBJ1-3, with D possibly matching TRBD1 (5 bases). Germline-derived CDR1 and CDR2 are MNHEY and SMNVEV (reference sequence). The CDR3 is 16 amino acids. With 5 bases removed from V and 4 bases from J, the gap between germline ends came to 18 bases. The DNA of the CDR3 is TGTGCCAGCAGTCCCTATGGGACCCAGTCCGGAAACACCATATATTTT. Translated, it gives CASSPYGTQSGNTIYF.

V is TRBV2 and J is TRBJ1-5; 9 bases align to TRBD1. The trim removed 1 base at V and 2 bases at J, leaving 9 bases unmatched. The CDR3 length is 18 residues. The germline V gene encodes CDR1 SNHLY and CDR2 FYNNEI. CDR3 DNA sequence: TGTGCCAGCAGTGAAGGGGGACAGGGAGCGCGGGGCAATCAGCCCCAGCATTTT. Amino acid sequence: CASSEGGQGARGNQPQHF.

A few counts support this clone. V is TRBV7-9 and J is TRBJ2-1; tentatively, D is TRBD1 (5 bases). The CDR3 runs to 15 residues. V was cut by 5 bases and J by 0 bases, with 11 bases left in between. CDR1 and CDR2 (germline): SEHNR, FQNEAQ (reference sequence). CDR3 sequence reads: CASSARQPSYNEQFF. CDR3 nucleotides: TGTGCCAGCAGCGCGCGACAGCCCTCCTACAATGAGCAGTTCTTC.

This clone was observed a single time. V and J are TRBV7-2 and TRBJ2-3; no reliable D call. V lost 5 bases and J 1 base, leaving 16 bases between the germline ends. There are 16 residues in the CDR3. The germline V gene has CDR1 SGHTA and CDR2 FQGNSA. In DNA form, the CDR3 reads TGTGCCAGCAGCCCGCGCGTGACTTGGGGCACAGATACGCAGTATTTT. Amino acid sequence: CASSPRVTWGTDTQYF.

The chain couples TRBV29-1 to TRBJ2-1; no reliable D call. CDR3 size: 13 residues. The germline gives CDR1 SQVTM, CDR2 ANQGSEA. V lost 7 bases and J 8 bases, leaving 18 bases between the germline ends. CDR3 sequence reads: CSGHLRLQYEQFF. In DNA, the CDR3 is TGCAGCGGCCACTTGCGGCTACAATATGAGCAGTTCTTC.

V is TRBV5-1 and J is TRBJ1-2, with D uncertain. Trimming pared 0 bases from V and 7 bases from J, leaving 10 bases between. The CDR3 extends over 13 amino acids. Germline loops: CDR1 SGHRS, CDR2 YFSETQ. The DNA of the CDR3 is TGCGCCAGCAGCTTGGCGTCCCTATCTGGCTACACCTTC. This translates into CASSLASLSGYTF. Together with reference TRBV5-1 and TRBJ1-2, the CDR3 gives the full variable domain: KAGVTQTPRYLIKTRGQQVTLSCSPISGHRSVSWYQQTPGQGLQFLFEYFSETQRNKGNFPGRFSGRQFSNSRSEMNVSTLELGDSALYLCASSLASLSGYTFGSGTRLTVV.

This clone was seen a few times. The rearrangement joins TRBV29-1 to TRBJ2-4; D not certain. The ends were cut back, 5 bases at V and 9 bases at J, with 17 bases in the middle. CDR1 is SQVTM, CDR2 ANQGSEA, per germline. CDR3 size: 13 residues. CDR3 sequence reads: CSVQLTEAGIQYF. CDR3 nucleotides: TGCAGCGTTCAATTGACGGAAGCTGGCATTCAGTACTTC.

This clone showed up just a few times. The J gene is TRBJ1-1, the V gene TRBV5-4, with D perhaps TRBD1 (5 bases). The CDR3 contains 13 residues. V lost 4 bases and J lost 1, with 8 bases in between. The germline CDR1 and CDR2 sequences are SGHNT and YYREEE (reference sequence). CDR3 sequence reads: CASSPGANTEAFF. CDR3 nucleotide sequence: TGTGCCAGCAGCCCTGGGGCGAACACTGAAGCTTTCTTT. The whole variable domain, filled in from reference TRBV5-4 and TRBJ1-1, reads ETGVTQSPTHLIKTRGQQVTLRCSSQSGHNTVSWYQQALGQGPQFIFQYYREEENGRGNFPPRFSGLQFPNYSSELNVNALELDDSALYLCASSPGANTEAFFGQGTRLTVV.

The V call is TRBV29-1, the J call TRBJ2-3; 9 bases are shared with TRBD2. With V trimmed by 6 bases and J by 2 bases, 6 bases remained unmatched. Germline loops: CDR1 SQVTM, CDR2 ANQGSEA. This CDR3 spans 14 amino acids. This chain's CDR3 is CSVTSGLFTDTQYF. The CDR3 DNA reads TGCAGCGTAACTAGCGGGCTATTCACAGATACGCAGTATTTT.

The rearrangement uses TRBV27 and TRBJ1-3; D call uncertain. Trimming left V 6 bases short and J 9 bases short, with 15 bases between. CDR3 length: 13 residues. The germline V gene encodes CDR1 MNHEY and CDR2 SMNVEV (reference sequence). CDR3 in DNA: TGTGCCAGCAGCCGCCTCTATGCCTCCACCATATATTTT. It specifies CASSRLYASTIYF.

The genes are TRBV7-2 and TRBJ1-1; 10 nucleotides agree with TRBD1. Germline V gene sequence: CDR1 SGHTA, CDR2 FQGNSA. Trimming at V came to 3 bases and at J to 4 bases, leaving 2 bases not matched to a gene. The CDR3 runs to 14 residues. As DNA, the CDR3 is TGTGCCAGCAGCTTCGGGACAGGGGTCACTGAAGCTTTCTTT. Encoded protein: CASSFGTGVTEAFF.

This clone has just a few counts. V gene TRBV10-3 combines with J gene TRBJ2-7; TRBD1 is a possible D gene (5 bases). CDR1 and CDR2 from the germline V gene are ENHRY and SYGVKD. V lost 3 bases, J lost 2 bases, and 8 bases lay in between. There are 13 residues in the CDR3. Here the CDR3 DNA reads TGTGCCATCAGTGAAACAGGACCCTACGAGCAGTACTTC. Amino acid sequence: CAISETGPYEQYF.

This sequence joins TRBV19 and TRBJ1-2; D is ambiguous. Trimming shortened V by 7 bases and J by 4 bases, and 10 bases separated the two germline ends. The CDR3 is made up of 12 amino acids. Germline V gene sequence: CDR1 LNHDA, CDR2 SQIVND (reference sequence). The CDR3 DNA follows: TGTGCCAGTAATCGGGCCGGCTATGGCTACACCTTC. It encodes CASNRAGYGYTF.

The chain links TRBV2 to TRBJ2-5; no reliable D call. Germline CDR1 and CDR2: SNHLY and FYNNEI. This CDR3 region has 14 residues. The V end was cut by 1 base, the J end by 3 bases, with 9 bases between. As DNA, the CDR3 is TGTGCCAGCAGTGAAGGCGTCTTAAAAGAGACCCAGTACTTC. Residues: CASSEGVLKETQYF.

The chain uses TRBV7-9 and TRBJ2-7; D is possibly TRBD2 (6 bases). The CDR3 runs to 12 residues. The V gene's germline CDR1 is SEHNR and CDR2 FQNEAQ (reference sequence). The ends were cut back, 11 bases at V and 4 bases at J, with 15 bases in the middle. The CDR3 loop reads CAGGGSSYEQYF. DNA for the CDR3: TGTGCCGGAGGAGGGAGTTCATACGAGCAGTACTTC.

The table lists this clone with a few counts. The chain employs TRBV4-1 and TRBJ2-5; D perhaps matches TRBD2 (5 bases). V lost 3 bases and J 5 bases, leaving 19 bases between the germline ends. There are 16 residues in the CDR3. The germline gives CDR1 MGHRA, CDR2 YSYEKL. The CDR3 spells CASSQSTRAPAETQYF. As DNA, the CDR3 is TGCGCCAGCAGCCAGTCAACTAGGGCCCCTGCCGAGACCCAGTACTTC.

The V gene is TRBV4-3, the J gene TRBJ2-7; D unclear. V was pared by 3 bases and J by 3 bases, with 12 bases between. CDR1 is LGHNA and CDR2 is YSLEER in the germline V gene. This CDR3 is 14 amino acids long. The CDR3 protein is CASSQRPFDYEQYF. The DNA of the CDR3 is TGCGCCAGCAGCCAGAGACCTTTCGACTACGAGCAGTACTTC.

This chain connects TRBV20-1 to TRBJ2-3; D remains ambiguous. CDR1 and CDR2 from the germline V gene are DFQATT and SNEGSKA (reference sequence). CDR3 length: 11 residues. V was pared by 5 bases and J by 5 bases, with 8 bases between. CDR3: CSAADEDTQYF. The CDR3 DNA sequence: TGCAGTGCTGCCGATGAAGATACGCAGTATTTT.

The gene calls are TRBV25-1 and TRBJ1-5; no clear D gene. Germline loops: CDR1 MGHDK, CDR2 SYGVNS. CDR3 size: 14 residues. Trimming removed 6 bases at V and 2 bases at J, with 11 bases between. The CDR3 sequence: CASRDSGGNQPQHF. The CDR3 DNA sequence: TGTGCCAGCAGAGACTCGGGTGGCAATCAGCCCCAGCATTTT.

The J gene is TRBJ1-2, the V gene TRBV4-1; 9 bases match TRBD1. Germline V gene data show CDR1 as MGHRA and CDR2 as YSYEKL. This CDR3 is built from 15 residues. V was pared by 0 bases and J by 7 bases, with 6 bases of the junction left unmatched. CDR3 in amino acids: CASSQDYRGLGGYTF. The CDR3 DNA reads as TGCGCCAGCAGCCAAGATTACAGGGGGCTCGGTGGCTACACCTTC.

In this sample, this clone turned up once. The chain joins TRBV14 to TRBJ1-5, with a tentative D call TRBD1 (6 bases). V gave up 2 bases and J gave up 7 bases, with 18 bases separating them. The germline V gene has CDR1 SGHDN and CDR2 FVKESK. CDR3 length: 16 residues. This CDR3 reads CASSQLIRGAGQPQHF. The CDR3 DNA sequence: TGTGCCAGCAGCCAACTTATCAGGGGCGCAGGGCAGCCCCAGCATTTT.

The CDR3: CASSELGFGVNEKLFF. The CDR3 DNA reads as TGTGCCAGCAGTGAATTGGGGTTTGGGGTTAATGAAAAACTGTTTTTT. The gene calls are TRBV25-1 and TRBJ1-4, with no clear D. Trimming cost V 1 base and J 4 bases, with 13 bases left between them. In germline, CDR1 is MGHDK, CDR2 SYGVNS. The CDR3 covers 16 residues.

This clone has only a few counts. The chain uses TRBV27 and TRBJ2-1, with D possibly TRBD2 on 6 matching bases. This CDR3 contains 13 residues. V was clipped by 3 bases and J by 7 bases, with 10 bases between them. From germline, CDR1 is MNHEY and CDR2 SMNVEV (reference sequence). The CDR3 here is CASSFRDLNEQFF. CDR3 DNA: TGTGCCAGCAGTTTCCGGGACTTAAATGAGCAGTTCTTC.

As concerns this clone: The junction shows a germline mismatch at one end, possibly a read error. The rearrangement uses TRBV15 and TRBJ2-4; D tentatively reads TRBD1 or TRBD2 (5 bases each). There are 12 residues in the CDR3. CDR1 and CDR2 (germline): LNHNV, YYDKDF (reference sequence). The CDR3 sequence is CATSRDLGVRTF. CDR3 nucleotides: TGTGCCACCAGCAGAGATTTGGGGGTGAGGACGTTC.

V gene TRBV5-6 combines with J gene TRBJ2-1; D is unclear. Germline V gives CDR1 SGHDT, CDR2 YYEEEE. V was cut by 0 bases and J by 10 bases, with 14 bases left in between. The CDR3 has 14 amino acids. CDR3 residues: CASSLDSEEREQFF. CDR3 coding DNA: TGTGCCAGCAGCTTGGATTCAGAAGAACGGGAGCAGTTCTTC.

This chain joins TRBV19 and TRBJ2-4, with D uncertain. CDR1 is LNHDA, CDR2 SQIVND, per germline (reference sequence). Trimming shortened V by 7 bases and J by 0 bases, and 19 bases separated the two germline ends. CDR3 length: 17 residues. The CDR3 DNA reads as TGTGCCAGTAACTCCAAGGGCGGCGCCCTAGCCAAAAACATTCAGTACTTC. Residues: CASNSKGGALAKNIQYF.